Each of the 14 T cell receptor beta chains below was sequenced from the same sample in a study of blood T cell repertoires in COVID-19. Profiled with immunoSEQ multiplex PCR; TCRdb holds only in-frame clones, not every one. The sample contains under 110,000 clones, around 85% of which appear only once. Source material: peripheral blood. The source is a woman in her 70s with active or convalescent COVID-19.

The V and J genes are TRBV6-5 and TRBJ1-1, with D unclear. CDR1 and CDR2 (germline): MNHEY, SVGAGI. The ends were cut back, 6 bases at V and 1 base at J, with 9 bases in the middle. The length of the CDR3 is 13 residues. Written as DNA, the CDR3 is TGTGCCAGCAGCCCGGCGGGGAACACTGAAGCTTTCTTT. It translates to CASSPAGNTEAFF.

The chain joins TRBV29-1 to TRBJ1-2; D remains unclear. Trimming left V 2 bases short and J 6 bases short, with 7 bases between. Germline values: CDR1 SQVTM, CDR2 ANQGSEA. The CDR3 runs 11 residues. The CDR3 region has the DNA TGCAGCGTTGAATGGAGCAATGGCTACACCTTC. Its translation: CSVEWSNGYTF.

This sequence joins TRBV3-1 (or the pseudogene TRBV3-2) and TRBJ2-3, with D maybe TRBD2 (6 bases). Germline CDR1 reads LGHDT; CDR2 reads YNNKEL (reference sequence). This CDR3 is 17 amino acids long. V gave up 2 bases and J gave up 0 bases, with 15 bases separating them. The CDR3 DNA is TGTGCCAGCAGCCAACAAGGAGGAGGGCTAAGCACAGATACGCAGTATTTT. Its translation: CASSQQGGGLSTDTQYF.

This chain uses TRBV5-1 with TRBJ2-7; 11 bases map to TRBD1. The CDR3 sequence is 15 residues long. With V trimmed by 4 bases and J by 6 bases, 9 bases remained unmatched. Germline V gene lookup returns CDR1 SGHRS and CDR2 YFSETQ. In DNA form, the CDR3 reads TGCGCCAGCAGCATCGGGGGACAGGGGGACTCCGAGCAGTACTTC. It yields the protein CASSIGGQGDSEQYF.

This chain uses TRBV11-2 with TRBJ2-1; D not certain. V was clipped by 1 base and J by 4 bases, with 5 bases between them. CDR3 length: 13 amino acids. Germline loops: CDR1 SGHAT, CDR2 FQNNGV. CDR3 loop: CASSLARYNEQFF. In DNA, the CDR3 is TGTGCCAGCAGCTTAGCGAGGTACAATGAGCAGTTCTTC.

This clone was detected only a few times. V usage is TRBV11-3 and J usage is TRBJ1-4; D is ambiguous. The CDR3 totals 16 residues. V lost 1 base and J lost 4, with 13 bases in between. The germline V gene encodes CDR1 SGHNT and CDR2 YENEEA. In DNA, the CDR3 is TGTGCCAGCAGCTTAGGAGGTAGCCCGAATAATGAAAAACTGTTTTTT. Its protein is CASSLGGSPNNEKLFF.

This clone has just one count. The chain links TRBV5-6 to TRBJ1-6, with D unclear. Germline V gene lookup returns CDR1 SGHDT and CDR2 YYEEEE. The CDR3 is 16 amino acids. V was cut by 0 bases and J by 5 bases, with 12 bases left in between. CDR3 residues: CASSLELSPHNSPLHF. The CDR3 nucleotides are TGTGCCAGCAGCTTGGAGCTGTCACCCCATAATTCACCCCTCCACTTT.

This chain uses TRBV24-1 with TRBJ2-7, with D possibly TRBD1 on 6 matching bases. The CDR3 spans 17 residues. V was pared by 3 bases and J by 4 bases, with 21 bases between. From germline, CDR1 is KGHDR and CDR2 SFDVKD. The CDR3 region has the DNA TGTGCCACCAGTGATATCTCCCCCGACAGGACTTCTTACGAGCAGTACTTC. It encodes CATSDISPDRTSYEQYF.

This clone appeared a single time. The J gene is TRBJ2-7, the V gene TRBV7-9, with 9 bases matching TRBD1. There are 18 residues in the CDR3. Per the germline V gene, CDR1 is SEHNR and CDR2 is FQNEAQ (reference sequence). The J segment lost 2 bases and the V segment lost 2 bases, leaving 13 bases of the junction unmatched. As DNA, the CDR3 is TGTGCCAGCAGCTTATTCCCCGGACAGGGGAAGTCGGCCTACGAGCAGTACTTC. Translation: CASSLFPGQGKSAYEQYF. Complete variable domain (other parts from reference TRBV7-9 and TRBJ2-7): DTGVSQNPRHKITKRGQNVTFRCDPISEHNRLYWYRQTLGQGPEFLTYFQNEAQLEKSRLLSDRFSAERPKGSFSTLEIQRTEQGDSAMYLCASSLFPGQGKSAYEQYFGPGTRLTVT.

The V and J genes are TRBV30 and TRBJ2-1; possible D gene TRBD2, 5 bases. The CDR3 length is 13 residues. Germline assignment: CDR1 GTSNPN and CDR2 SVGIG (reference sequence). Trimming took off 2 bases at V and 8 bases at J, with 13 bases between the two ends. CDR3 coding DNA: TGTGCCTGGAGTCGAGGACTTTACGATGAGCAGTTCTTC. The encoded protein is CAWSRGLYDEQFF.

V and J are TRBV5-1 and TRBJ2-7, with a weak D call TRBD2 (5 bases). Trimming removed 5 bases from V and 6 bases from J, with 18 bases in between. The CDR3 loop spans 14 amino acids. Looked up from germline, CDR1 is SGHRS and CDR2 is YFSETQ. CDR3 region: CASSNEGAAGEQYF. In nucleotides, the CDR3 is TGCGCCAGCAGTAACGAGGGAGCCGCGGGCGAGCAGTACTTC.

Only a few counts were recorded for this clone. This chain joins TRBV5-1 and TRBJ2-2; 10 nucleotides match TRBD2. CDR3 length: 16 amino acids. CDR1 SGHRS and CDR2 YFSETQ come from the germline V gene. The V gene end was trimmed by 3 bases and the J gene end by 7 bases; junction bases not matched to a gene: 9. The CDR3 sequence is CASSWEPSGGGGELFF. CDR3 sequence (DNA): TGCGCCAGCAGCTGGGAACCTAGCGGGGGCGGCGGGGAGCTGTTTTTT.

This clone was counted a few times. J is TRBJ2-1 and V is TRBV2, with D uncertain. CDR3 size: 11 residues. From germline, CDR1 is SNHLY and CDR2 FYNNEI. V dropped 7 bases and J dropped 7 bases, with 8 bases sitting between them. CDR3: CASNSRNEQFF. The CDR3 bases are TGTGCCAGCAACTCGAGGAATGAGCAGTTCTTC.

V is TRBV7-2 and J is TRBJ2-1, with 9 nucleotides matching TRBD2. The germline V gene has CDR1 SGHTA and CDR2 FQGNSA. CDR3 length: 13 residues. The V and J ends lost 5 bases and 8 bases, in that order; junction bases with no gene match: 4. The CDR3 DNA reads as TGTGCCAGCAGCGAGACTAGCGGTTATGAGCAGTTCTTC. Protein: CASSETSGYEQFF. Combining the CDR3 with reference TRBV7-2 and TRBJ2-1 gives the whole variable domain GAGVSQSPSNKVTEKGKDVELRCDPISGHTALYWYRQSLGQGLEFLIYFQGNSAPDKSGLPSDRFSAERTGGSVSTLTIQRTQQEDSAVYLCASSETSGYEQFFGPGTRLTVL.